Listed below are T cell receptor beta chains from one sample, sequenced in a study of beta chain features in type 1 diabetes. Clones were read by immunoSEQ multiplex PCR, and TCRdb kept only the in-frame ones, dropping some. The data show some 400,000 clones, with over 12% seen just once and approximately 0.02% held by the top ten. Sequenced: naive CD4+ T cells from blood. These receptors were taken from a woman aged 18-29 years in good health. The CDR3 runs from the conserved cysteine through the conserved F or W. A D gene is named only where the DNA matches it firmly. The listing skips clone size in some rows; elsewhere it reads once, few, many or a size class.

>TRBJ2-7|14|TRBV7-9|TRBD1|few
CASSHDRGPPEQYF
TGTGCCAGCAGCCACGACAGGGGGCCGCCCGAGCAGTACTTC
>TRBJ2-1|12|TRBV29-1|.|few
CSVSVLYNEQFF
TGCAGCGTGAGCGTGTTATACAATGAGCAGTTCTTC
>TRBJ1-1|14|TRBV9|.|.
CASSFRGGNTEAFF
TGTGCCAGCAGCTTCCGAGGAGGGAACACTGAAGCTTTCTTT
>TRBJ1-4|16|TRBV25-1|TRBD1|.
CASRASRQGRLEKLFF
TGTGCCAGCAGGGCTTCCCGACAGGGTCGATTGGAAAAACTGTTTTTT
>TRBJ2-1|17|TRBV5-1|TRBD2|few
CASSWLSGLAESNEQFF
TGCGCCAGCAGCTGGCTCTCGGGACTAGCGGAGTCGAATGAGCAGTTCTTC
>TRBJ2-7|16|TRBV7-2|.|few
CASSLVMMGQTYEQYF
TGTGCCAGCAGCTTAGTGATGATGGGCCAGACCTACGAGCAGTACTTC
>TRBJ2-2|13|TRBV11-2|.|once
CASSRLVAGELFF
TGTGCCAGCAGCCGACTAGTAGCCGGGGAGCTGTTTTTT
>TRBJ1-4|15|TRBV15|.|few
CATSGRRSLDEKLFF
TGTGCCACCAGCGGCCGCCGGAGTCTGGATGAAAAACTGTTTTTT
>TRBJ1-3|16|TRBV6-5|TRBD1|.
CASSSRGSHSGNTIYF
TGTGCCAGCAGTTCCAGGGGGTCTCACTCTGGAAACACCATATATTTT
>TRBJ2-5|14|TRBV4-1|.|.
CASSQDKRVETQYF
TGCGCCAGCAGCCAAGATAAACGGGTGGAGACCCAGTACTTC
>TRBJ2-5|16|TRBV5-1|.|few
CASSLGGLLKQETQYF
TGCGCCAGCAGCTTGGGGGGACTCCTAAAACAAGAGACCCAGTACTTC
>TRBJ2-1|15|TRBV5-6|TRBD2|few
CASSWGGTSYNEQFF
TGTGCCAGCAGCTGGGGTGGGACTAGCTACAATGAGCAGTTCTTC
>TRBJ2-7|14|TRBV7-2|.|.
CASSLGGYSYEQYF
TGTGCCAGCAGCTTAGGCGGGTACTCCTACGAGCAGTACTTC
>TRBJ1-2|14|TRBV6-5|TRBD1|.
CASTYRGEGDGYTF
TGTGCCAGCACTTACAGGGGAGAGGGGGACGGCTACACCTTC
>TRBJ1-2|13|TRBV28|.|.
CASSPQAGVGYTF
TGTGCCAGCAGTCCCCAAGCAGGTGTTGGCTACACCTTC
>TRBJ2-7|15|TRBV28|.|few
CASSPRRAGSYEQYF
TGTGCCAGCAGCCCGCGTCGGGCGGGCTCCTACGAGCAGTACTTC
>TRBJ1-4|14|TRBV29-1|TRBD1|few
CSVVQGPANEKLFF
TGCAGCGTTGTACAGGGGCCGGCTAATGAAAAACTGTTTTTT
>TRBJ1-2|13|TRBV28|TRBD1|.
CASRSQGAHGYTF
TGTGCCAGCAGATCTCAGGGGGCCCATGGCTACACCTTC
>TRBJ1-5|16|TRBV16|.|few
CASSHLTSYSNQPQHF
TGTGCCAGCAGCCATTTGACATCTTATAGCAATCAGCCCCAGCATTTT
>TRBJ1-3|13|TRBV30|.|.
CAWSASEGNTIYF
TGTGCCTGGAGTGCCTCCGAGGGAAACACCATATATTTT